This T cell receptor (beta chain) emerged from a study of T cells after yellow fever vaccination. Study-level points and caveats: It was a weaker secondary response, yet one that peaked faster, at day 5 versus 15. Post-booster samples contained most primary-vaccination clones (about 96% CD4, around 90% CD8).

The junction had 8 bases not matched to a gene; V was cut back by 2 bases and J by 11 bases. The CDR3 has 13 residues. Germline V lookup: CDR1 MNHNS, CDR2 SASEGT. As concerns this clonotype: No antigen is known for it.

Conversion of TCR transcripts into cDNA relied on 5'RACE template switching, which added a universal primer site and UMIs. TCRdb used MiXCR to reprocess the 5' RACE reads, holding one entry per CDR3 protein. In the table there are just over 250,000 distinct CDR3 sequences, around 5.2% of which are singletons. The TCR comes from a man younger than 35 who received the YFV17D yellow fever vaccine. V and J are TRBV6-1 and TRBJ1-1; TRBD1 matches 7 bases. Sequences were derived from CD4+ T cells sorted from PBMCs, sampled on the day of the yellow fever booster vaccination. CDR3 DNA: TGTGCCAGCAGTGAATATAGGGGGCTGCGCGCTTTCTTT. It specifies CASSEYRGLRAFF.